The entry below describes one T cell receptor beta chain. The data originate from a study of blood T cell repertoires in COVID-19. CDR1 is MNHEY and CDR2 is SVGAGI in the germline V gene. The CDR3 sequence is 13 residues long. V lost 6 bases, J lost 5 bases, and 8 bases lay in between. The repertoire was sequenced with immunoSEQ multiplex PCR; TCRdb's copy has only in-frame clones and lacks some. Among about 220,000 clones listed, about 79% were seen once. Sequencing used peripheral blood. The clonotype was recovered from a middle-aged man who had recovered from COVID-19. This sequence joins TRBV6-5 and TRBJ1-6; possible D gene TRBD1, 5 bases. The CDR3 DNA is TGTGCCAGCAGAAGACAGAATAATTCACCCCTCCACTTT. Encoded protein: CASRRQNNSPLHF.